This TCR beta chain was identified during a study of response to subunit inactivated influenza vaccine. This clonotype was counted a few times. The antigen is unknown. General study results and limits: Only a handful of new T cells, the authors suggested, are recruited with each seasonal influenza vaccination.

TCRdb used MiXCR to reprocess the RT-PCR reads, holding one entry per CDR3 protein. The sample shows roughly 780,000 distinct CDR3 sequences, around 20% of them seen only once. The germline gives CDR1 DFQATT, CDR2 SNEGSKA (reference sequence). V was cut by 3 bases and J by 7 bases, with 10 bases left in between. CDR3 length: 12 residues. This specimen was PBMCs from blood, taken 4 to 6 days after vaccination. The sequence derives from a man aged 50-60 years who received an inactivated influenza vaccine. The chain links TRBV20-1 to TRBJ2-1; D may be TRBD1 (6 bases). CDR3 residues: CSASFQGNEQFF. The CDR3 region has the DNA TGCAGTGCTAGTTTTCAGGGGAATGAGCAGTTCTTC.